Below, one T cell receptor beta chain is given with its context. These data are taken from a study of blood T cell repertoires in COVID-19. Study at large: Collection of acute and convalescent COVID-19 samples took place in the United States, Italy and Spain. PBMCs, B-cell-depleted T cells, or T cells provided the cDNA or gDNA that made up the material.

How the authors handled the data: Cell counts per sample came from amplifying reference gene primers. The method was immunoSEQ multiplex PCR; TCRdb's version includes in-frame clones alone and lacks a portion of them. That table furnishes V, J and clone size, whereas the DNA furnished D and trimming. Of roughly 140,000 clones in the sample, 85% to 90% were seen once. Germline CDR1 is SQVTM and CDR2 is ANQGSEA. The CDR3 spans 13 residues. V shed 6 bases and J shed 3 bases, with 15 bases lying between them. The sequenced material came from peripheral blood. This chain joins TRBV29-1 and TRBJ2-7; D gene ambiguous. This clonotype was obtained from a woman aged 40 to 55 with acute or convalescent COVID-19. CDR3 loop: CSVRLLNYYEQYF. CDR3 DNA: TGCAGCGTCCGACTCTTAAACTACTACGAGCAGTACTTC.